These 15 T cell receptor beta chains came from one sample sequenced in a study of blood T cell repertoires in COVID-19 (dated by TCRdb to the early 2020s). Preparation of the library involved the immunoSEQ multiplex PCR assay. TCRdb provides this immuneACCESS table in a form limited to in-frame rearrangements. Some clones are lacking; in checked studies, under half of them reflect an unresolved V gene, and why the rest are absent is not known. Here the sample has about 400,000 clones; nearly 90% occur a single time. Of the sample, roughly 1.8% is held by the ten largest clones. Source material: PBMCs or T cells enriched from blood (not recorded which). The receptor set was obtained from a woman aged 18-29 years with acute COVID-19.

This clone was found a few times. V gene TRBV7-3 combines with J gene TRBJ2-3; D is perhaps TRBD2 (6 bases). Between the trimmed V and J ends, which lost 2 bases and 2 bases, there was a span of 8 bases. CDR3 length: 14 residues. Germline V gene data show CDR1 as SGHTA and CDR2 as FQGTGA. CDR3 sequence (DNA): TGTGCCAGCAGCTTAGGGGGGACCACAGATACGCAGTATTTT. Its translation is CASSLGGTTDTQYF.

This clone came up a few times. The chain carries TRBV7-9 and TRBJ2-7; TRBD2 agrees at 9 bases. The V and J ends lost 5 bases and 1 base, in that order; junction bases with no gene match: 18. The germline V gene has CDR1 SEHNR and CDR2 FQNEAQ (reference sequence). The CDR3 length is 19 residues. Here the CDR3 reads CASSLPLGAGGPRSYEQYF. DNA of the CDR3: TGTGCCAGCAGCCTACCCTTGGGGGCGGGAGGGCCAAGGTCCTACGAGCAGTACTTC. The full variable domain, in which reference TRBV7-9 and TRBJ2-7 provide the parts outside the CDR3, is DTGVSQNPRHKITKRGQNVTFRCDPISEHNRLYWYRQTLGQGPEFLTYFQNEAQLEKSRLLSDRFSAERPKGSFSTLEIQRTEQGDSAMYLCASSLPLGAGGPRSYEQYFGPGTRLTVT.

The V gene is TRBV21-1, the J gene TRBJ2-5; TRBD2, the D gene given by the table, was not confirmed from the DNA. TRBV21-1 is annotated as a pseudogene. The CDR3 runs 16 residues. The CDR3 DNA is TGTGCCAGCAGCAGCAAACCGGGACTCGCGGAAGAGACCCAGTACTTC. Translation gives CASSSKPGLAEETQYF.

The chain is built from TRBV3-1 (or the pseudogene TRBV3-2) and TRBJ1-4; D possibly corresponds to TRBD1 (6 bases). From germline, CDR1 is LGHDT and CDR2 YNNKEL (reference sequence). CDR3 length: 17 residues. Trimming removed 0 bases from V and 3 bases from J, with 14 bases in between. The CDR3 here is CASSQEGHGYPNEKLFF. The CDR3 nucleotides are TGTGCCAGCAGCCAAGAGGGACACGGATATCCTAATGAAAAACTGTTTTTT.

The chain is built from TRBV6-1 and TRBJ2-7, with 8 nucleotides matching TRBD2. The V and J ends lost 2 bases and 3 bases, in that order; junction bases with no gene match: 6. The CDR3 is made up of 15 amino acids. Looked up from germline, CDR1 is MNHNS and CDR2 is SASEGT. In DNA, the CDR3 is TGTGCCAGCAGTGAAAGCACCGGGACTAGCTACGAGCAGTACTTC. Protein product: CASSESTGTSYEQYF.

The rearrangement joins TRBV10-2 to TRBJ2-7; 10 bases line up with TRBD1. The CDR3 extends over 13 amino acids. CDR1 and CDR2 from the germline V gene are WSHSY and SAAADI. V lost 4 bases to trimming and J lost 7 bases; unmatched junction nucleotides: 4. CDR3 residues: CASSGQGAVEQYF. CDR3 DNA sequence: TGCGCCAGCAGTGGACAGGGGGCGGTTGAGCAGTACTTC.

CDR3 DNA sequence: TGCAGCGTAGCTAGCGGGGGGGCCCGGGATGAGCAGTTCTTC. Encoded protein: CSVASGGARDEQFF. V gene TRBV29-1 combines with J gene TRBJ2-1; 12 nucleotides align to TRBD2. In germline, CDR1 is SQVTM, CDR2 ANQGSEA. The junction had 8 bases not matched to a gene; V was cut back by 6 bases and J by 8 bases. The CDR3 is made up of 14 amino acids.

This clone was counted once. CDR3 protein: CASSMRVDSPLHF. Here the CDR3 DNA reads TGTGCCAGTAGTATGCGGGTGGATTCACCCCTCCACTTT. The chain combines TRBV19 with TRBJ1-6; D unresolved. This CDR3 has 13 residues. Germline CDR1 reads LNHDA; CDR2 reads SQIVND (reference sequence). Trimming removed 3 bases at V and 8 bases at J, with 8 bases between.

CDR3 nucleotide sequence: TGCGCCAGCAGTGAGTCATTGGGACAGGGGCATGAGCAGTTCTTC. Amino acid sequence: CASSESLGQGHEQFF. This rearrangement joins TRBV10-1 to TRBJ2-1; 10 positions agree with TRBD1. Trimming took 0 bases from V and 8 from J; bases not matched to a gene: 4. Germline CDR1 is WNHNN and CDR2 is SYGVQD (reference sequence). The length of the CDR3 is 15 residues.

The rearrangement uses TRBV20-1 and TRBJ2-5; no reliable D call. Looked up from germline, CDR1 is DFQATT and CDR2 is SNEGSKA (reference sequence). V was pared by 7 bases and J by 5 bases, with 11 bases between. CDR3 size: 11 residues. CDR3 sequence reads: CSVWLEETQYF. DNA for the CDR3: TGCAGTGTCTGGTTGGAGGAGACCCAGTACTTC.

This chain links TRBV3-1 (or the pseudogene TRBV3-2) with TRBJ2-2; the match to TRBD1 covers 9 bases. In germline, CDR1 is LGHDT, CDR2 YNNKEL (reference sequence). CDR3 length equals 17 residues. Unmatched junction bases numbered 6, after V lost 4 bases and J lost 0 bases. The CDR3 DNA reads TGTGCCAGCAGCCGCTGGACAGGGGCCGCGAACACCGGGGAGCTGTTTTTT. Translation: CASSRWTGAANTGELFF.

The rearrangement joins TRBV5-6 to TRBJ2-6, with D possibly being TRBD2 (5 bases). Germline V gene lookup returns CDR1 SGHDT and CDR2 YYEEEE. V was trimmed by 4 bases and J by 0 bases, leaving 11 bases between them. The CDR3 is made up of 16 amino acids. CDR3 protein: CASSTEAGSGANVLTF. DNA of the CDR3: TGTGCCAGCAGCACGGAGGCTGGCTCTGGGGCCAACGTCCTGACTTTC.

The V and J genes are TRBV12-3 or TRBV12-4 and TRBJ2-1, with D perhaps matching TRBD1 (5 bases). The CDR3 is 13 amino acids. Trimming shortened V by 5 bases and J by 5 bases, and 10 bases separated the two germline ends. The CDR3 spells CASSLRQNNEQFF. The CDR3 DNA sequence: TGTGCCAGCAGTCTTCGACAGAACAATGAGCAGTTCTTC.

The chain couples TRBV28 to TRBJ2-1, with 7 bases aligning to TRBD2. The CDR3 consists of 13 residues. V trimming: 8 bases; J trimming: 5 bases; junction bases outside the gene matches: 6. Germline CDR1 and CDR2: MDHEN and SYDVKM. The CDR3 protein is CASDPSGDNEQFF. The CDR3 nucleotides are TGTGCCAGCGATCCTAGCGGAGACAATGAGCAGTTCTTC. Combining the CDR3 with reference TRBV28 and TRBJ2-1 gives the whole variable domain DVKVTQSSRYLVKRTGEKVFLECVQDMDHENMFWYRQDPGLGLRLIYFSYDVKMKEKGDIPEGYSVSREKKERFSLILESASTNQTSMYLCASDPSGDNEQFFGPGTRLTVL.

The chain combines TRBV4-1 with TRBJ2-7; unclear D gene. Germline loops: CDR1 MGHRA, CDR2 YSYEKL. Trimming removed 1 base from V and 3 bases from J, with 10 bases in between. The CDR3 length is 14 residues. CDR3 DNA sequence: TGCGCCAGCAGCCAAGCAGTTGGCAGCTACGAGCAGTACTTC. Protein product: CASSQAVGSYEQYF.